The 31 T cell receptor beta chains listed next were all sequenced from one sample in a study of vaccination effects on CD4 cells after COVID-19. After expansion with viral peptide pools in the ViraFEST assay, antigen-specific CD4+ T cells were sequenced. With more than 9 days of culture completed, CD4+ T cells were isolated. All participants had two doses of either the BNT162b2 or mRNA-1273 vaccine. Their target antigens are unknown. Produced via immunoSEQ multiplex PCR; TCRdb's table is partial and in-frame only. The data show fewer than 50,000 clones, around four fifths seen once. The input for sequencing was CD4+ T cells from PBMCs cultured with HCoV-NL63 spike peptides, taken after COVID-19 vaccination. The source is a human donor who received a COVID-19 vaccine. Some clones in this sample may be carry-over from other donors' samples.

The rearrangement uses TRBV29-1 and TRBJ1-2; D ambiguous. Between the trimmed V and J ends, which lost 1 base and 4 bases, there was a span of 16 bases. The CDR3 runs 15 residues. Germline CDR1 is SQVTM and CDR2 is ANQGSEA. CDR3 sequence reads: CSVEVSTTLGYGYTF. The CDR3 DNA reads as TGCAGCGTTGAAGTCTCGACCACCCTGGGCTATGGCTACACCTTC.

The CDR3 loop reads CASSSWVVNTIYF. CDR3 in DNA: TGTGCCAGCAGCTCCTGGGTGGTAAACACCATATATTTT. V usage is TRBV12-3 or TRBV12-4 and J usage is TRBJ1-3; D is uncertain. V shed 6 bases and J shed 6 bases, with 12 bases lying between them. The CDR3 length is 13 residues.

CDR3 protein: CASSLDPSNTGELFF. CDR3 nucleotide sequence: TGCGCCAGCAGCTTGGATCCATCCAACACCGGGGAGCTGTTTTTT. This rearrangement joins TRBV5-1 to TRBJ2-2; no clear D. Trimming took 0 bases from V and 2 from J, leaving 8 bases between them. The CDR3 loop spans 15 amino acids. Germline loops: CDR1 SGHRS, CDR2 YFSETQ.

This clone was detected only once. This sequence joins TRBV27 and TRBJ1-5; possible D gene TRBD1, 5 bases. In germline, CDR1 is MNHEY, CDR2 SMNVEV (reference sequence). Trimming took 3 bases from V and 3 from J, leaving 9 bases between them. This CDR3 has 14 amino acids. Written as DNA, the CDR3 is TGTGCCAGCAGTTTTAGGGGAGACAATCAGCCCCAGCATTTT. The encoded protein is CASSFRGDNQPQHF.

This chain connects TRBV5-1 to TRBJ1-5, with 7 bases matching TRBD1. CDR3 length: 15 amino acids. V lost 2 bases, J lost 3 bases, and 5 bases stayed unmatched. Germline V gene lookup returns CDR1 SGHRS and CDR2 YFSETQ. The CDR3 spells CASSLDDRANQPQHF. DNA for the CDR3: TGCGCCAGCAGCTTAGATGACAGGGCCAATCAGCCCCAGCATTTT.

V gene TRBV4-1 combines with J gene TRBJ1-4, with D uncertain. In germline, CDR1 is MGHRA, CDR2 YSYEKL. The ends were cut back, 0 bases at V and 5 bases at J, with 4 bases in the middle. The CDR3 covers 13 residues. The CDR3 DNA follows: TGCGCCAGCAGCCAAGATTTGAATGAAAAACTGTTTTTT. Protein sequence: CASSQDLNEKLFF.

V is TRBV3-1 (or the pseudogene TRBV3-2) and J is TRBJ2-2; D uncertain. Germline V CDR1 and CDR2: LGHDT, YNNKEL (reference sequence). V was cut by 1 base and J by 2 bases, with 2 bases left in between. The CDR3 extends over 13 amino acids. Written as DNA, the CDR3 is TGTGCCAGCAGCCAAGCAAACACCGGGGAGCTGTTTTTT. Translated, it gives CASSQANTGELFF.

The chain links TRBV6-5 to TRBJ1-5; D is unresolved. The CDR3 totals 13 residues. Trimming took 2 bases from V and 7 from J, leaving 9 bases between them. Looked up from germline, CDR1 is MNHEY and CDR2 is SVGAGI. The CDR3 sequence: CASSYGREQPQHF. The CDR3 nucleotides are TGTGCCAGCAGTTACGGGCGCGAACAGCCCCAGCATTTT.

The V and J genes are TRBV18 and TRBJ1-1; 8 bases are a match to TRBD1. The V gene's germline CDR1 is KGHSH and CDR2 LQKENI. The CDR3 length is 16 residues. The V segment lost 1 base and the J segment 5 bases; nucleotides outside the gene matches: 9. In DNA, the CDR3 is TGTGCCAGCTCACCACGACAGGGGAGGAGGTCGACTGAAGCTTTCTTT. Translated: CASSPRQGRRSTEAFF.

The chain links TRBV5-6 to TRBJ1-2, with D maybe TRBD1 (5 bases). CDR3 length: 13 residues. Germline V gene sequence: CDR1 SGHDT, CDR2 YYEEEE. The ends were cut back, 4 bases at V and 8 bases at J, with 15 bases in the middle. The chain's CDR3 is CASSTRQSQGYTF. The CDR3 DNA sequence: TGTGCCAGCAGCACCCGACAGTCTCAAGGCTACACCTTC.

The V gene is TRBV28, the J gene TRBJ2-3; 7 bases agree with TRBD2. The ends lost 5 bases at V and 6 bases at J; junction bases unmatched: 20. Per the germline V gene, CDR1 is MDHEN and CDR2 is SYDVKM. The CDR3 loop spans 18 amino acids. The CDR3 bases are TGTGCCAGCAGTCCCCTAGGGACTACCAGTGGAGGGAGGGATACGCAGTATTTT. Its translation: CASSPLGTTSGGRDTQYF.

V is TRBV29-1 and J is TRBJ2-7; D might be TRBD1 (5 bases). Germline V gives CDR1 SQVTM, CDR2 ANQGSEA. Trimming cost V 4 bases and J 5 bases, with 9 bases left between them. The CDR3 runs 11 residues. The CDR3 sequence: CSVVSRDEQYV. Here the CDR3 DNA reads TGCAGCGTTGTGAGCAGGGACGAGCAGTACGTC.

The rearrangement uses TRBV7-3 and TRBJ2-5; D unclear. The ends were cut back, 1 base at V and 5 bases at J, with 17 bases in the middle. The CDR3 sequence is 16 residues long. In germline, CDR1 is SGHTA, CDR2 FQGTGA. CDR3 in DNA: TGTGCCAGCAGCTTAAGTCCACGGTCTATTGGGGAGACCCAGTACTTC. Residues: CASSLSPRSIGETQYF.

This clone has a single count. V and J are TRBV5-1 and TRBJ1-1; 10 positions match TRBD1. CDR3 size: 15 residues. Germline V gene sequence: CDR1 SGHRS, CDR2 YFSETQ. V was clipped by 2 bases and J by 5 bases; unmatched bases: 6. The CDR3, as DNA: TGCGCCAGCAGCTTTGACGGACAGGGGGAAACTGAAGCTTTCTTT. Its translation: CASSFDGQGETEAFF. Variable domain in full (rest from reference TRBV5-1 and TRBJ1-1): KAGVTQTPRYLIKTRGQQVTLSCSPISGHRSVSWYQQTPGQGLQFLFEYFSETQRNKGNFPGRFSGRQFSNSRSEMNVSTLELGDSALYLCASSFDGQGETEAFFGQGTRLTVV.

The chain has TRBV7-2 and TRBJ2-5, with a weak D call TRBD1 (6 bases). The CDR3 is 15 residues long. Germline loops: CDR1 SGHTA, CDR2 FQGNSA. V lost 2 bases to trimming and J lost 1 base, with 11 bases between them. CDR3 amino acids: CASSLTGQLQETQYF. In nucleotides, the CDR3 is TGTGCCAGCAGCTTAACAGGACAGCTCCAAGAGACCCAGTACTTC.

The V gene is TRBV29-1, the J gene TRBJ1-5, with no clear D. The germline V gene has CDR1 SQVTM and CDR2 ANQGSEA. This CDR3 comprises 13 residues. V lost 1 base to trimming and J lost 11 bases, with 15 bases between them. CDR3 sequence: CSVEVPGSRAQHF. The CDR3 DNA follows: TGCAGCGTTGAAGTGCCGGGGAGTCGGGCCCAGCATTTT.

The chain uses TRBV4-1 and TRBJ1-4, with D perhaps matching TRBD1 (6 bases). Deletions cut 3 bases from V and 5 bases from J, with 10 bases between. This CDR3 is built from 14 residues. Germline CDR1 MGHRA, CDR2 YSYEKL. The CDR3 DNA reads TGCGCCAGCAGCCACCCCGGACAGAATGAAAAACTGTTTTTT. Protein: CASSHPGQNEKLFF.

The chain carries TRBV9 and TRBJ2-7; the D call may be TRBD1 or TRBD2 (7 bases each). V gave up 4 bases and J gave up 5 bases, with 22 bases separating them. Germline-derived CDR1 and CDR2 are SGDLS and YYNGEE. The CDR3 sequence is 16 residues long. DNA of the CDR3: TGTGCCAGCAGCCCTCCGCGGCAGGGGGGGACCGACGAGCAGTACGTC. Protein sequence: CASSPPRQGGTDEQYV.

The chain couples TRBV6-4 to TRBJ2-1, with 10 bases lining up with TRBD1. The V segment lost 9 bases and the J segment 7 bases; nucleotides outside the gene matches: 6. Looked up from germline, CDR1 is MRHNA and CDR2 is SNTAGT. This CDR3 is 13 amino acids long. CDR3 loop: CASRDRGRNEQFF. CDR3 nucleotide sequence: TGTGCCAGTAGGGACAGGGGCCGAAATGAGCAGTTCTTC.

The chain recombines TRBV19 with TRBJ1-2; possibly TRBD1 for D (5 bases). V dropped 5 bases and J dropped 8 bases, with 15 bases sitting between them. This CDR3 contains 13 residues. Germline loops: CDR1 LNHDA, CDR2 SQIVND (reference sequence). CDR3 protein: CASSLGPGDGYTF. The CDR3 region has the DNA TGTGCCAGTAGTTTAGGTCCGGGGGACGGCTACACCTTC.

V usage is TRBV28 and J usage is TRBJ1-1, with D possibly being TRBD1 (5 bases). Trimming cost V 1 base and J 4 bases, with 10 bases left between them. CDR1 is MDHEN and CDR2 is SYDVKM in the germline V gene. CDR3 length equals 14 residues. This chain's CDR3 is CASSLFRVGTEAFF. CDR3 nucleotide sequence: TGTGCCAGCAGTTTATTCAGGGTTGGCACTGAAGCTTTCTTT.

This CDR3 reads CASSVLGVTPNYGYTF. CDR3 in DNA: TGTGCCAGCAGTGTTCTCGGGGTTACACCCAACTATGGCTACACCTTC. The rearrangement joins TRBV7-2 to TRBJ1-2; no firm D call. This CDR3 has 16 residues. Germline loops: CDR1 SGHTA, CDR2 FQGNSA. Trimming took off 6 bases at V and 2 bases at J, with 19 bases between the two ends.

This clone was recorded once. The chain carries TRBV6-1 and TRBJ1-5, with D possibly being TRBD1 (6 bases). CDR1 is MNHNS, CDR2 SASEGT, per germline. With 2 bases removed from V and 0 bases from J, the gap between germline ends came to 8 bases. This CDR3 comprises 15 residues. The CDR3 loop reads CASSEQGYSNQPQHF. CDR3 coding DNA: TGTGCCAGCAGTGAACAGGGGTATAGCAATCAGCCCCAGCATTTT.

This clone came up once. The V call is TRBV29-1, the J call TRBJ1-1, with D unresolved. V lost 7 bases and J 2 bases, leaving 14 bases between the germline ends. CDR1 and CDR2 (germline): SQVTM, ANQGSEA. The CDR3 contains 13 residues. The CDR3 region is CSAHQADNTEAFF. CDR3 coding DNA: TGCAGCGCTCACCAGGCCGATAACACTGAAGCTTTCTTT.

V gene TRBV7-3 combines with J gene TRBJ1-1; D is perhaps TRBD1 (6 bases). There are 13 residues in the CDR3. CDR1 and CDR2 (germline): SGHTA, FQGTGA. The V gene lost 5 bases and the J gene lost 1 base, with 8 bases spanning the gap. The CDR3 region has the DNA TGTGCCAGCAGCATGACAGGGAACACTGAAGCTTTCTTT. It translates to CASSMTGNTEAFF.

This clone appeared a single time. This chain joins TRBV14 and TRBJ2-2; no firm D call. V was trimmed by 1 base and J by 9 bases, leaving 6 bases between them. This CDR3 region has 12 residues. From germline, CDR1 is SGHDN and CDR2 FVKESK. The CDR3 loop reads CASSQVRWELFF. DNA for the CDR3: TGTGCCAGCAGCCAAGTTCGGTGGGAGCTGTTTTTT.

The count of this clone is one. V is TRBV10-3 and J is TRBJ2-7; D might be TRBD2 (6 bases). CDR1 is ENHRY, CDR2 SYGVKD, per germline. The CDR3 covers 13 residues. Trimming removed 8 bases from V and 7 bases from J, with 18 bases in between. For the CDR3, the DNA is TGTGCCATCGGGCGGGAATTAAGTGTAGAGCAGTACGTC. Its protein is CAIGRELSVEQYV.

This clone was observed a few times. The chain links TRBV19 to TRBJ1-2; weak D call: TRBD1 (5 bases). With 5 bases removed from V and 5 bases from J, the gap between germline ends came to 12 bases. Germline CDR1 is LNHDA and CDR2 is SQIVND (reference sequence). The CDR3 covers 13 residues. DNA for the CDR3: TGTGCCAGTAGTGTATTGGGGCCTTATGGCTACACCTTC. Translating gives CASSVLGPYGYTF.

The rearrangement links TRBV27 to TRBJ1-2; no firm D call. V lost 3 bases to trimming and J lost 8 bases, with 13 bases between them. This CDR3 has 13 residues. Per the germline V gene, CDR1 is MNHEY and CDR2 is SMNVEV (reference sequence). The CDR3 nucleotides read TGTGCCAGCAGTTTTTATACCGGAGCGGGCTACACCTTC. Amino acids: CASSFYTGAGYTF.

The V gene is TRBV5-1, the J gene TRBJ1-1; D uncertain. CDR3 length: 14 amino acids. Per the germline V gene, CDR1 is SGHRS and CDR2 is YFSETQ. Deletions cut 0 bases from V and 5 bases from J, with 11 bases between. The chain's CDR3 is CASSLGGYGTEAFF. CDR3 in DNA: TGCGCCAGCAGCTTGGGGGGTTATGGAACTGAAGCTTTCTTT.

The V and J genes are TRBV5-5 and TRBJ2-3, with 8 bases that match TRBD1. CDR1 is SGHKS, CDR2 YYEKEE, per germline (reference sequence). The trim removed 0 bases at V and 0 bases at J, leaving 12 bases unmatched. The CDR3 contains 19 residues. CDR3 bases: TGTGCCAGCAGCTTGGCAGGGGGCAGGGGCTATCCAAGCACAGATACGCAGTATTTT. It codes for CASSLAGGRGYPSTDTQYF.